This T cell receptor (beta chain) is drawn from a study of blood T cell repertoires in COVID-19. As to this clone: Because the CDR3's place on the DNA is in doubt, the DNA is left out and the CDR3 is given as listed by TCRdb.

Original processing notes: How many nucleated cells were present was estimated from reference gene primer amplification. Method: immunoSEQ multiplex PCR; TCRdb's copy keeps in-frame clones and lacks some. The V and J calls and clone size were taken over from that table, and D and trimming were inferred from the DNA. The table includes roughly 260,000 clones, roughly nine tenths detected once. Sequencing was carried out using peripheral blood. This sequence originates from a man between 35 and 55 years old who had recovered from COVID-19.

This CDR3 is CASSERRAGELFF. The rearrangement links TRBV2 to TRBJ2-2; the D call TRBD2 from the table was never checked on the DNA. CDR1 is SNHLY and CDR2 is FYNNEI in the germline V gene. The CDR3 region is 13 residues in length, termini included.